This is a list of T cell receptor beta chains from one sample in a study of T cells after posttransplantation cyclophosphamide. Assay: immunoSEQ multiplex PCR; the TCRdb copy retains only in-frame clones and omits some. Observed in the sample are approximately 26,000 clones, none of them singletons. The sequenced sample consisted of PBMCs. The receptor source for this set is a woman aged 45-65 years in good health, CMV-negative, and a related stem cell transplant donor. Both conserved end residues are part of each CDR3. D genes are given only for firm matches. Clone size is given as once, few, many or a size class.

size,V,D,J,DNA,CDR3
many,TRBV21-1,-,TRBJ1-2,TGTGCCAGCAGCAAAAGTGGAGGTAAGGTTAGGACTCACTATGGCTACACCTTC,CASSKSGGKVRTHYGYTF
many,TRBV27,-,TRBJ2-6,TGTGCCAGCAGTTATTCTACTGGGGCCAACGTCCTGACTTTC,CASSYSTGANVLTF
many,TRBV10-1,-,TRBJ2-5,TGCGCCAGCAGTGAGTCGACCGGGAGCGGTGGAGAGACCCAGTACTTC,CASSESTGSGGETQYF
many,TRBV19,-,TRBJ1-5,TGTGCCAGTAGTATCTCAAGGGGTGATTGGAATCAGCCCCAGCATTTT,CASSISRGDWNQPQHF
many,TRBV5-1,TRBD2,TRBJ2-7,TGCGCCAGCAGCTTGGGACTAGCGGGGGCTACCTACGAGCAGTACTTC,CASSLGLAGATYEQYF
many,TRBV9,TRBD2,TRBJ2-3,TGTGCCAGCAGGAACCGCCTTTTTAGGTCTCGCGGGGGTGGGGAAAAGGCGGGCACAGATACGCAGTATTTT,CASRNRLFRSRGGGEKAGTDTQYF
many,TRBV4-1,-,TRBJ1-4,TGCGCCAGCAGCCAAGATATGGGGGAGGCTAATGAAAAACTGTTTTTT,CASSQDMGEANEKLFF
many,TRBV4-3,-,TRBJ2-3,TGCGCCAGCAGCTACGGGGGAGGTAACACAGATACGCAGTATTTT,CASSYGGGNTDTQYF
few,TRBV11-2,TRBD2,TRBJ2-7,TGTGCCAGCAGCTTAGGGAGCGGGAGAGGAAACGAGCAGTACTTC,CASSLGSGRGNEQYF
many,TRBV7-6,TRBD1,TRBJ1-1,TGTGCCAGCTCCAGGAACAGGGGTGGCACTGAAGCTTTCTTT,CASSRNRGGTEAFF
many,TRBV10-3,-,TRBJ1-3,TGTGCCATCAGTGGGCCATCTTCTGGAAACACCATATATTTT,CAISGPSSGNTIYF
many,TRBV5-4,TRBD2,TRBJ2-3,TGTGCCAGCAGCCTGCCCGGGAGGGCCCCAGATACGCAGTATTTT,CASSLPGRAPDTQYF
many,TRBV5-6,TRBD2,TRBJ2-7,TGTGCCAGCAGCTTAAGACTAGCGGGATCGGACGAGCAGTACTTC,CASSLRLAGSDEQYF
many,TRBV5-1,TRBD2,TRBJ2-1,TGCGCCAGCAGCTTGGCCAGCGGGAGAAACAATGAGCAGTTCTTC,CASSLASGRNNEQFF
many,TRBV6-1,-,TRBJ1-3,TGTGCCAGCGTTACTGGAAACACCATATATTTT,CASVTGNTIYF
many,TRBV7-2,-,TRBJ1-2,TGTGCCAGCAGCTTAGTCGAGGGCTCTAACTATGGCTACACCTTC,CASSLVEGSNYGYTF
many,TRBV5-1,-,TRBJ2-2,TGCGCCAGCAGCCCGAGACCGGTAGATAGCCCCGGGGAGCTGTTTTTT,CASSPRPVDSPGELFF
many,TRBV5-1,TRBD1,TRBJ1-3,TGCGCCAGCAGCTCTAGGACAGGGGCTGGAAACACCATATATTTT,CASSSRTGAGNTIYF
many,TRBV7-6,-,TRBJ1-1,TGTGCCAGCAGCTTGTCCTTGGGGGCTGGGACTGAAGCTTTCTTT,CASSLSLGAGTEAFF
many,TRBV5-5,-,TRBJ2-3,TGTGCCAGCAGCTTCTTCGCAGATACGCAGTATTTT,CASSFFADTQYF